Sequencing of this T cell receptor (beta chain) was carried out in a study of T cell changes during pregnancy in multiple sclerosis. Data came from immunoSEQ multiplex PCR; TCRdb stores just in-frame clones and leaves some out. The sample includes under 50,000 clones, 92% of them seen just once. The germline gives CDR1 LGHNA, CDR2 YSLEER. The CDR3 runs 16 residues. V lost 0 bases and J lost 7, with 18 bases in between. This rearrangement joins TRBV4-3 to TRBJ1-2, with D perhaps matching TRBD1 (5 bases). This TCR was sampled from a female donor with multiple sclerosis, enrolled in a pregnancy study. The sequenced sample was CD4+ T cells from peripheral blood mononuclear cells, obtained in the third trimester of pregnancy. The CDR3 sequence: CASSQEGSGARIGYTF. The CDR3 DNA reads as TGCGCCAGCAGCCAAGAAGGGAGCGGGGCCAGGATTGGCTACACCTTC.